A selection of T cell receptor beta chains follows, all from one sample in a study of blood T cells in healthy people across ages. TCRdb re-analysed the 5' RACE reads in MiXCR, keeping a single row per CDR3 protein. The table has 1.5 million to 2 million distinct CDR3 sequences, around 50% seen once; the top ten hold over 2%. Sequenced sample: blood. These receptors were obtained from a woman aged 40 to 49 in good health. CDR3s include the opening cysteine and the closing phenylalanine or tryptophan. The D gene is left open where the match is weak. The size entry is marked missing in some rows and otherwise reads once, few, many or a size class.

CDR3 protein | CDR3 DNA | J gene | clone size | V gene | D gene | CDR3 length
CASSLDLTLARGPWRVTQYF | TGTGCCAGCAGCTTAGACCTGACCCTGGCCAGGGGGCCCTGGAGGGTGACCCAGTACTTC | TRBJ2-5 | - | TRBV11-2 | TRBD1 | 20
CASSQQNPGLAEETQYF | TGTGCCAGCAGCCAACAGAACCCGGGACTAGCGGAAGAGACCCAGTACTTC | TRBJ2-5 | few | TRBV4-2 | TRBD2 | 17
CASRSPGRAETQYF | TGTGCCAGCAGGTCTCCGGGCCGTGCAGAGACCCAGTACTTC | TRBJ2-5 | few | TRBV6-2/TRBV6-3 | - | 14
CASSQDGKAFF | TGTGCCAGCAGCCAGGACGGAAAAGCTTTCTTT | TRBJ1-1 | - | TRBV3-1 | - | 11
CALRGGYEQYF | TGTGCCCTGAGAGGGGGCTACGAGCAGTACTTC | TRBJ2-7 | - | TRBV28 | - | 11
CASSGAGFNEQFF | TGTGCCAGCAGCGGGGCCGGATTCAATGAGCAGTTCTTC | TRBJ2-1 | few | TRBV28 | - | 13
CASRGTGRSNSPLHF | TGTGCCAGCAGAGGGACAGGGCGGTCTAATTCACCCCTCCACTTT | TRBJ1-6 | few | TRBV6-6 | TRBD1 | 15
CSATDLGQGANEQFF | TGCAGTGCTACTGATCTAGGACAGGGTGCAAATGAGCAGTTCTTC | TRBJ2-1 | - | TRBV20-1 | TRBD1 | 15
CASSPGLIYEQYF | TGCGCCAGCAGCCCGGGACTCATTTACGAGCAGTACTTC | TRBJ2-7 | - | TRBV4-3 | - | 13
CATSQVLGTDTQYF | TGTGCCACCTCTCAGGTGCTCGGCACAGATACGCAGTATTTT | TRBJ2-3 | - | TRBV6-5 | - | 14
CSASILASADTQYF | TGCAGCGCCTCTATCCTAGCGTCCGCAGATACGCAGTATTTT | TRBJ2-3 | few | TRBV29-1 | - | 14
CASIGGPNTEAFF | TGCGCCAGCATTGGCGGTCCGAACACTGAAGCTTTCTTT | TRBJ1-1 | - | TRBV5-1 | - | 13
CSVDRDGHNEQFF | TGCAGCGTTGACCGGGACGGCCACAATGAGCAGTTCTTC | TRBJ2-1 | few | TRBV29-1 | - | 13
CASSPRPTSGGLKAKNIQYF | TGTGCCAGCAGCCCCAGACCTACTAGCGGGGGGTTAAAAGCCAAAAACATTCAGTACTTC | TRBJ2-4 | - | TRBV4-2 | TRBD2 | 20
CASSTSSGGPWNEQFF | TGTGCCAGCAGCACATCCAGCGGGGGGCCGTGGAATGAGCAGTTCTTC | TRBJ2-1 | few | TRBV7-2 | TRBD2 | 16
CSATQGAVVVTEAFF | TGCAGTGCTACACAGGGGGCAGTCGTGGTCACTGAAGCTTTCTTT | TRBJ1-1 | - | TRBV20-1 | TRBD1 | 15